This passage covers 27 T cell receptor beta chains from one sample sequenced in a study of tumor and adjacent non-tumor tissue in lung cancer. The library came from three nested PCR rounds adapted from ARM-PCR protocols. TCRdb called the multiplex PCR reads again in MiXCR, with one record for every CDR3 protein. The table has around 39,000 distinct CDR3 sequences, roughly 60% seen once. RNA was extracted from bulk tissue without any cell sorting. The normal lung tissue was taken more than 3 cm from the tumor edge. The source material was distant non-tumor lung tissue. The receptor set was obtained from a man aged 45-60 years with non-small cell lung cancer.

The sample holds a few counts of this clonotype. A clone one base away is much larger, so this may be a read error. This chain joins TRBV12-3 or TRBV12-4 and TRBJ2-5; D is perhaps TRBD2 (5 bases). There are 16 residues in the CDR3. CDR3: CANSLKSGLSQETQYF. The CDR3, as DNA: TGTGCCAACAGTCTCAAGTCGGGATTATCACAAGAGACCCAGTACTTC.

This clonotype was seen more than once but under ten times. V is TRBV20-1 and J is TRBJ2-7; 10 nucleotides align to TRBD2. This CDR3 has 13 residues. V gave up 3 bases and J gave up 3 bases; unmatched junction bases: 2. In germline, CDR1 is DFQATT, CDR2 SNEGSKA (reference sequence). The CDR3 loop is CSASTSGNYEQYF. The CDR3, as DNA: TGCAGTGCTAGTACTAGCGGGAACTACGAGCAGTACTTC.

This clonotype was detected only once. The junction shows a germline mismatch at one end, possibly a read error. This sequence joins TRBV10-1 and TRBJ2-3; 9 nucleotides align to TRBD1. This CDR3 region has 15 residues. The germline CDR1 and CDR2 sequences are WNHNN and SYGVQD (reference sequence). The CDR3 sequence is CARSYGTGLSDTQYF. As DNA, the CDR3 is TGTGCCCGCAGTTATGGGACAGGGTTGTCAGATACGCAGTATTTT.

Comments on this clonotype: A much larger clone lies a single base off, so this may be a read error. V usage is TRBV20-1 and J usage is TRBJ1-6, with 8 positions matching TRBD1. In germline, CDR1 is DFQATT, CDR2 SNEGSKA (reference sequence). CDR3 size: 15 residues. CDR3 region: CSVRVKPGGNSPLHF. The CDR3 region has the DNA TGCAGTGTTAGAGTCAAGCCAGGGGGCAATTCACCCCTCCACTTT.

The CDR3 DNA reads as TGTGCCAGTAGTTTAGCGGGAGTCGGTGGGGCCAACGTCCTGACTTTC. It encodes CASSLAGVGGANVLTF. This chain links TRBV19 with TRBJ2-6; 9 bases fit TRBD2. Germline V gene lookup returns CDR1 LNHDA and CDR2 SQIVND (reference sequence). This CDR3 has 16 amino acids. Trimming at V came to 5 bases and at J to 3 bases, leaving 5 bases not matched to a gene.

This clonotype was seen more than once but under ten times. The chain joins TRBV6-5 to TRBJ2-7, with 8 positions matching TRBD2. Germline loops: CDR1 MNHEY, CDR2 SVGAGI. The CDR3 is made up of 15 amino acids. Germline trimming cut 9 bases from V and 5 bases from J; bases unmatched to any gene: 15. In nucleotides, the CDR3 is TGTGCCAGTAGCCCGGGACTAGTGGGAGGCCACGAGCAGTACTTC. Translation: CASSPGLVGGHEQYF.

About this clonotype itself: The junction shows a germline mismatch at one end, possibly a read error. CDR3 residues: CACSPLEAGANILTF. The DNA of the CDR3 is TGTGCCTGCAGTCCTCTCGAGGCAGGGGCCAACATCCTGACTTTC. V is TRBV7-9 and J is TRBJ2-6; possibly TRBD1 for D (6 bases). The CDR3 loop spans 15 amino acids. The germline gives CDR1 SEHNR, CDR2 FQNEAQ (reference sequence).

The sample holds a few counts of this clonotype. Likely a read error: the CDR3 ends without its conserved phenylalanine or tryptophan. V and J are TRBV5-1 and TRBJ2-1; 7 bases line up with TRBD2. Germline lookup yields CDR1 SGHRS and CDR2 YFSETQ. Trimming cost V 4 bases and J 8 bases; bases outside gene matches: 12. The CDR3 is 15 residues long. The CDR3 DNA reads as TGCGCCAGCAGCATGAGCGGGAACGGGCCCGATGAGCAGTTCCTC. Translation: CASSMSGNGPDEQFL.

This clonotype was recorded only once. This could be a read error, since a much larger clone is one nucleotide away. This chain joins TRBV30 and TRBJ2-1, with 11 positions matching TRBD2. The CDR3 loop spans 13 amino acids. The germline V gene encodes CDR1 GTSNPN and CDR2 SVGIG (reference sequence). CDR3 loop: CVWGTSGYNEQFF. The CDR3 DNA follows: TGTGTCTGGGGGACTAGCGGATACAATGAGCAGTTCTTC.

Concerning this clonotype itself: One junction end disagrees with the germline gene, perhaps due to a read error. V gene TRBV29-1 combines with J gene TRBJ2-2; 9 positions agree with TRBD2. The germline gives CDR1 SQVTM, CDR2 ANQGSEA. The CDR3 runs 15 residues. The CDR3 bases are TGCAGCCTTGATTATGCGGGGGGGAACACTGGGGAGCTGTTTTTT. This codes for CSLDYAGGNTGELFF.

The chain combines TRBV20-1 with TRBJ1-2; D ambiguous. The ends were cut back, 0 bases at V and 6 bases at J, with 11 bases in the middle. From germline, CDR1 is DFQATT and CDR2 SNEGSKA (reference sequence). CDR3 size: 13 residues. The CDR3 loop reads CSARDHVMNGYTF. CDR3 coding DNA: TGCAGTGCTAGAGATCATGTTATGAATGGCTACACCTTC.

This clonotype was recorded many times. The chain has TRBV28 and TRBJ2-4, with D possibly TRBD2 on 5 matching bases. V shed 4 bases and J shed 9 bases, with 13 bases lying between them. This CDR3 has 13 amino acids. Germline CDR1 MDHEN, CDR2 SYDVKM. The CDR3 sequence is CASSSTRWSIQYF. CDR3 DNA sequence: TGTGCCAGCAGTTCTACTAGGTGGAGCATTCAGTACTTC.

This chain links TRBV11-2 with TRBJ2-3; D unresolved. V dropped 4 bases and J dropped 6 bases, with 14 bases sitting between them. Per germline, CDR1 SGHAT and CDR2 FQNNGV. The CDR3 loop spans 14 amino acids. CDR3 DNA: TGTGCCAGCAGCTCCATATTGCCCACGGATACGCAGTATTTT. Its protein is CASSSILPTDTQYF.

The V and J genes are TRBV6-1 and TRBJ2-7; D uncertain. CDR1 and CDR2 from the germline V gene are MNHNS and SASEGT. V lost 7 bases to trimming and J lost 0 bases, with 16 bases between them. The CDR3 consists of 15 residues. For the CDR3, the DNA is TGTGCCAGCACTCTCTCTAGGCAGGCCTCCTACGAGCAGTACTTC. The encoded protein is CASTLSRQASYEQYF.

As for this clonotype: The germline gene is not matched at one end of the junction; a read error may be the cause. V is TRBV4-2 and J is TRBJ2-3, with 14 bases lining up with TRBD2. Germline V gene data show CDR1 as LGHNA and CDR2 as YNFKEQ. The CDR3 runs 19 residues. The CDR3 DNA reads TGTGCCAGCAGCACGGAGGGACTAGCGGGGGACCGAGGGGCAGATACACAGTATTTT. This codes for CASSTEGLAGDRGADTQYF.

Worth noting for this clonotype: The junction departs from germline at one end; a sequencing error may be responsible. This rearrangement joins TRBV12-3 or TRBV12-4 to TRBJ1-3, with 7 bases fitting TRBD1. CDR3 length: 18 amino acids. Here the CDR3 reads CATSPEATGPGSGYTIYF. The CDR3 nucleotides read TGTGCCACCAGTCCCGAGGCGACAGGGCCGGGCTCTGGATACACCATATATTTT.

As regards this clonotype: Germline is not matched at one junction end, which may reflect a read error. This chain connects TRBV4-1 to TRBJ2-7; 7 bases are a match to TRBD1. Germline lookup yields CDR1 MGHRA and CDR2 YSYEKL. This CDR3 comprises 16 residues. The CDR3 DNA sequence: TGCGTCAGCAGCCAACAATGGACCGAGACAGGGTTCGGGCAGTACTTC. As protein: CVSSQQWTETGFGQYF.

To note about this clonotype: Relative to the germline gene, one junction end is altered; a read error may explain this. The chain carries TRBV19 and TRBJ2-2; 7 bases agree with TRBD1. Germline CDR1 is LNHDA and CDR2 is SQIVND (reference sequence). CDR3 length equals 15 residues. Written as DNA, the CDR3 is TGTGCCAGTAGTATGGGACAGCCGAACGCCGGGGAGCTGTTTTTT. Protein product: CASSMGQPNAGELFF.

Concerning this clonotype itself: A read error may explain this, as a much larger clone is one base away. The chain employs TRBV29-1 and TRBJ2-7, with D perhaps being TRBD1 or TRBD2 (6 bases each). The V end was cut by 4 bases, the J end by 7 bases, with 11 bases between. This CDR3 has 11 residues. Looked up from germline, CDR1 is SQVTM and CDR2 is ANQGSEA. Here the CDR3 DNA reads TGCAGCGTTGGCGAAGGGGGGGAGCAGTACTTC. Residues: CSVGEGGEQYF.

Comments on this clonotype: This sequence may be a read error, since a much larger clone differs from it by one base. The CDR3 does not end in the conserved phenylalanine or tryptophan, so this is likely a read error. The chain is built from TRBV29-1 and TRBJ2-2; 8 nucleotides agree with TRBD1. The germline CDR1 and CDR2 sequences are SQVTM and ANQGSEA. With 7 bases clipped from V and 5 bases from J, the junction kept 6 bases outside the gene matches. This CDR3 comprises 13 residues. CDR3 region: CSASGGQTGELFS. The DNA for the CDR3 is TGCAGCGCTTCAGGGGGCCAGACCGGGGAGCTGTTTTCT.

Regarding this clonotype: With a much larger clone just one base away, this may be a read error. This chain joins TRBV7-9 and TRBJ2-7; D is possibly TRBD2 (5 bases). V was trimmed by 5 bases and J by 11 bases, leaving 13 bases between them. CDR3 length equals 11 residues. In germline, CDR1 is SEHNR, CDR2 FQNEAQ (reference sequence). CDR3 nucleotides: TGTGCCAGCAGCATTCTTTCGGAGGAGTACTTC. Protein sequence: CASSILSEEYF.

The V call is TRBV23-1, the J call TRBJ2-3; 8 nucleotides match TRBD1. TRBV23-1 is filed as an ORF, its function uncertain. J gave up 4 bases and V 0 bases, and 3 bases lay outside the gene matches. CDR3 length equals 15 residues. The chain's CDR3 is CASSQSKQGADTQYF. The CDR3, as DNA: TGCGCCAGCAGTCAATCCAAACAGGGGGCAGATACGCAGTATTTT.

The J gene is TRBJ1-1, the V gene TRBV11-2; D gene unclear. Trimming shortened V by 0 bases and J by 10 bases, and 9 bases separated the two germline ends. There are 12 residues in the CDR3. Germline values: CDR1 SGHAT, CDR2 FQNNGV. The CDR3 DNA is TGTGCCAGCAGCTTAGAGCGGATAGTAGCTTTCTTT. Translated: CASSLERIVAFF.

The V call is TRBV5-4, the J call TRBJ2-3; 11 bases are shared with TRBD2. The length of the CDR3 is 14 residues. Germline values: CDR1 SGHNT, CDR2 YYREEE (reference sequence). The CDR3 is CTSSFSGGALSQYF. Written as DNA, the CDR3 is TGTACTAGCAGCTTTAGCGGGGGGGCGTTATCGCAGTATTTT.

A word on this clonotype: A much larger clone differs from this one at a single base, so this may be a read error. The V call is TRBV7-8, the J call TRBJ2-7; D is possibly TRBD1 or TRBD2 (5 bases each). This CDR3 contains 13 residues. Germline CDR1 SGHVS, CDR2 FQNEAQ. The CDR3 sequence: CTSSLTGGYEQYF. For the CDR3, the DNA is TGTACCAGCAGCTTAACTGGGGGTTACGAGCAGTACTTC.

This clonotype was found many times. The chain recombines TRBV4-1 with TRBJ2-7; TRBD2 matches 11 bases. CDR3 length: 17 residues. The junction had 7 bases not matched to a gene; V was cut back by 0 bases and J by 3 bases. CDR1 and CDR2 from the germline V gene are MGHRA and YSYEKL. DNA of the CDR3: TGCGCCAGCAGCCAAGATGCGTCTAGCGGGAGGAACTACGAGCAGTACTTC. It translates to CASSQDASSGRNYEQYF.

In regard to this clonotype: The junction departs from the called germline gene at one end, perhaps through a read error. The rearrangement joins TRBV5-4 to TRBJ2-7, with D possibly being TRBD1 (7 bases). Germline V gene sequence: CDR1 SGHNT, CDR2 YYREEE (reference sequence). The CDR3 extends over 15 amino acids. CDR3 residues: CASSLWRDSSYEQYF. CDR3 sequence (DNA): TGTGCCAGCAGCTTGTGGCGGGACAGTTCCTACGAGCAGTATTTC.